The 25 T cell receptor beta chains presented below share a single source sample, sequenced in a study of blood T cell repertoires in COVID-19. Clones were sequenced by immunoSEQ multiplex PCR, and TCRdb holds only the in-frame ones, with some missing. The sample lists 18,000 or so clones; 90% to 95% were seen once. Sequencing input: peripheral blood. These receptors all stem from a human donor in a cohort sampled during active COVID-19.

This clone occurred once. This chain links TRBV30 with TRBJ2-7; 7 bases match TRBD1. CDR3 length: 13 amino acids. J lost 0 bases, V lost 7 bases, and 6 bases had no gene match. From germline, CDR1 is GTSNPN and CDR2 SVGIG (reference sequence). The CDR3 sequence is CAFMGQSSYEQYF. In DNA, the CDR3 is TGTGCCTTCATGGGACAGAGCTCCTACGAGCAGTACTTC.

The gene calls are TRBV9 and TRBJ2-1, with 11 bases aligning to TRBD2. The length of the CDR3 is 18 residues. J lost 3 bases, V lost 4 bases, and 12 bases had no gene match. Germline V gives CDR1 SGDLS, CDR2 YYNGEE. CDR3 DNA: TGTGCCAGCAGCCTAGGACTAGCGGGCACGCTCCTCTACAATGAGCAGTTCTTC. Translated: CASSLGLAGTLLYNEQFF.

This chain links TRBV13 with TRBJ1-6, with 8 bases fitting TRBD1. There are 13 residues in the CDR3. Germline V gene lookup returns CDR1 PRHDT and CDR2 FYEKMQ (reference sequence). Trimming removed 5 bases from V and 10 bases from J; junction bases left unmatched: 4. The CDR3 bases are TGTGCCAGCAGCCCTGGGACAGGATCACCCCTCCACTTT. This gives the protein CASSPGTGSPLHF.

The chain uses TRBV5-1 and TRBJ1-1; a possible D gene is TRBD1 (5 bases). CDR1 is SGHRS, CDR2 YFSETQ, per germline. The V end lost 0 bases, the J end lost 7 bases, and 16 bases lay between the germline ends. The CDR3 has 15 residues. The CDR3 here is CASSLASGAPLEAFF. The DNA of the CDR3 is TGCGCCAGCAGCTTGGCCAGTGGGGCCCCACTTGAAGCTTTCTTT.

The chain employs TRBV2 and TRBJ2-4; D gene unclear. The CDR3 consists of 13 residues. Germline assignment: CDR1 SNHLY and CDR2 FYNNEI. The V gene lost 4 bases and the J gene lost 4 bases, with 8 bases spanning the gap. CDR3 DNA sequence: TGTGCCAGCAGTGTTCCCCAAAAAAACATTCAGTACTTC. Amino acid sequence: CASSVPQKNIQYF.

V gene TRBV7-9 combines with J gene TRBJ2-2, with a possible D match to TRBD2 (6 bases). The V gene lost 7 bases and the J gene lost 6 bases, with 15 bases spanning the gap. The CDR3 is made up of 14 amino acids. CDR1 is SEHNR, CDR2 FQNEAQ, per germline (reference sequence). In DNA form, the CDR3 reads TGTGCCAGCACATACACCCGCGGGGCCGGGGAGCTGTTTTTT. Translation: CASTYTRGAGELFF.

The gene calls are TRBV7-2 and TRBJ1-2; 11 nucleotides match TRBD1. The germline V gene encodes CDR1 SGHTA and CDR2 FQGNSA. This CDR3 region has 16 residues. J gave up 6 bases and V 2 bases, and 8 bases lay outside the gene matches. The CDR3 DNA reads TGTGCCAGCAGCTTACCCGGGACAGGGGGGTATCATGGCTACACCTTC. As protein: CASSLPGTGGYHGYTF.

The CDR3 DNA is TGTGCCAGCAGCTTGGATCCCGGGAGCCACAATGAGCAGTTCTTC. The encoded protein is CASSLDPGSHNEQFF. This chain connects TRBV5-4 to TRBJ2-1; possible D gene TRBD2, 6 bases. Trimming removed 0 bases at V and 5 bases at J, with 12 bases between. Germline V gene sequence: CDR1 SGHNT, CDR2 YYREEE (reference sequence). The CDR3 consists of 15 residues.

The table lists this clone with a count of one. This sequence joins TRBV5-4 and TRBJ2-3, with a tentative D call TRBD1 (7 bases). Germline CDR1 reads SGHNT; CDR2 reads YYREEE (reference sequence). Trimming cost V 0 bases and J 0 bases, with 11 bases left between them. The CDR3 extends over 16 amino acids. CDR3 nucleotide sequence: TGTGCCAGCAGCTTGGGCGGGACAGCTAGCACAGATACGCAGTATTTT. Protein: CASSLGGTASTDTQYF.

The chain recombines TRBV4-3 with TRBJ2-2, with 10 bases lining up with TRBD2. V trimming: 1 base; J trimming: 6 bases; junction bases outside the gene matches: 5. The CDR3 totals 16 residues. The germline gives CDR1 LGHNA, CDR2 YSLEER. CDR3 in amino acids: CASSQVGLAGAGELFF. DNA of the CDR3: TGCGCCAGCAGCCAAGTCGGGCTAGCGGGGGCCGGGGAGCTGTTTTTT.

DNA for the CDR3: TGCGCCAGCAGCTTTGGGCTAGCGGGGTCGGCCGGGGGTGAGCAGTTCTTC. Its protein is CASSFGLAGSAGGEQFF. The V and J genes are TRBV5-1 and TRBJ2-1, with 9 bases aligning to TRBD2. The ends lost 2 bases at V and 9 bases at J; junction bases unmatched: 15. CDR3 length: 17 residues. Per germline, CDR1 SGHRS and CDR2 YFSETQ.

The V gene is TRBV5-4, the J gene TRBJ2-6, with D tentatively TRBD2 (5 bases). The germline gives CDR1 SGHNT, CDR2 YYREEE (reference sequence). V was pared by 2 bases and J by 0 bases, with 6 bases between. The CDR3 spans 15 residues. CDR3 loop: CASSFSGSGANVLTF. The CDR3 region has the DNA TGTGCCAGCAGCTTCAGCGGCTCTGGGGCCAACGTCCTGACTTTC.

The V and J genes are TRBV27 and TRBJ1-1, with D maybe TRBD1 (5 bases). There are 17 residues in the CDR3. CDR1 is MNHEY, CDR2 SMNVEV, per germline (reference sequence). V dropped 5 bases and J dropped 3 bases, with 22 bases sitting between them. The DNA for the CDR3 is TGTGCCAGCAGTCCCGGGGGTGGAAGGTGGGGATACACTGAAGCTTTCTTT. Translation: CASSPGGGRWGYTEAFF.

The chain links TRBV6-5 to TRBJ1-4; D possibly corresponds to TRBD1 (6 bases). Germline V gives CDR1 MNHEY, CDR2 SVGAGI. Trimming took off 6 bases at V and 5 bases at J, with 10 bases between the two ends. The CDR3 runs 13 residues. The CDR3 reads CASSWGRNEKLFF. The CDR3 DNA is TGTGCCAGCAGCTGGGGGCGAAATGAAAAACTGTTTTTT.

V gene TRBV10-3 combines with J gene TRBJ1-6; maybe TRBD1 (5 bases). Germline V lookup: CDR1 ENHRY, CDR2 SYGVKD. Trimming took 4 bases from V and 5 from J, leaving 9 bases between them. This CDR3 has 14 residues. The CDR3 sequence: CAISVVQDNSPLHF. The CDR3 DNA sequence: TGTGCCATCAGTGTAGTACAGGATAATTCACCCCTCCACTTT.

This clone was seen a handful of times. The gene calls are TRBV10-3 and TRBJ1-1, with D uncertain. The V gene lost 2 bases and the J gene lost 10 bases, with 11 bases spanning the gap. Germline V gives CDR1 ENHRY, CDR2 SYGVKD. The CDR3 length is 12 residues. CDR3 sequence: CAISEGEHRAFF. The CDR3 coding sequence is TGTGCCATCAGTGAGGGAGAGCATCGAGCTTTCTTT.

V gene TRBV21-1 combines with J gene TRBJ2-7; the table's D call TRBD1 went unverified against the DNA. TRBV21-1 is assigned pseudogene status. CDR3 length: 15 residues. The CDR3 DNA sequence: TGTGCCAGCAGCGGCCGGACAGGGATCCTTTACGAGCAGTACTTC. Translating it yields CASSGRTGILYEQYF.

The chain uses TRBV19 and TRBJ1-5; maybe TRBD1 (5 bases). Trimming pared 6 bases from V and 2 bases from J, leaving 14 bases between. The V gene's germline CDR1 is LNHDA and CDR2 SQIVND (reference sequence). CDR3 length: 15 residues. CDR3 protein: CASRSTETGNQPQHF. The DNA for the CDR3 is TGTGCCAGTAGATCCACAGAGACAGGCAATCAGCCCCAGCATTTT.

The chain carries TRBV6-2 or TRBV6-3 and TRBJ1-5, with D unclear. The CDR3 is 13 residues long. V lost 6 bases and J 1 base, leaving 7 bases between the germline ends. The germline V gene has CDR1 MNHEY and CDR2 SVGEGT. CDR3: CASSTRSNQPQHF. The CDR3 DNA is TGTGCCAGCAGCACAAGAAGCAATCAGCCCCAGCATTTT.

CDR3 sequence: CASSPMTGGYRETQYF. The CDR3 region has the DNA TGTGCCAGCAGTCCCATGACAGGGGGCTACCGAGAGACCCAGTACTTC. This chain links TRBV27 with TRBJ2-5; TRBD1 matches 10 bases. Germline CDR1 MNHEY, CDR2 SMNVEV (reference sequence). This CDR3 has 16 residues. J was trimmed by 4 bases and V by 5 bases; bases with no gene match: 10.

V is TRBV9 and J is TRBJ2-7, with TRBD2 identical over 11 bases. Trimming took 3 bases from V and 0 from J; bases not matched to a gene: 2. The germline gives CDR1 SGDLS, CDR2 YYNGEE. The CDR3 totals 15 residues. The CDR3, as DNA: TGTGCCAGCAGCGAGACTAGCGGGGACTCCTACGAGCAGTACTTC. Amino acids: CASSETSGDSYEQYF.

CDR3 coding DNA: TGTGCCAGCAGCTTGGGGCAGGGGGCGAGAATGAACACTGAAGCTTTCTTT. This translates into CASSLGQGARMNTEAFF. The chain joins TRBV5-6 to TRBJ1-1, with TRBD1 matching 8 bases. This CDR3 contains 17 residues. V was pared by 0 bases and J by 0 bases, with 7 bases of the junction left unmatched. Germline V CDR1 and CDR2: SGHDT, YYEEEE. The whole variable domain, remainder taken from reference TRBV5-6 and TRBJ1-1, is DAGVTQSPTHLIKTRGQQVTLRCSPKSGHDTVSWYQQALGQGPQFIFQYYEEEERQRGNFPDRFSGHQFPNYSSELNVNALLLGDSALYLCASSLGQGARMNTEAFFGQGTRLTVV.

The chain is built from TRBV11-3 and TRBJ1-1; 10 bases align to TRBD1. The CDR3 length is 15 residues. V was clipped by 5 bases and J by 1 base; unmatched bases: 4. Looked up from germline, CDR1 is SGHNT and CDR2 is YENEEA. CDR3 sequence reads: CASSERQGANTEAFF. CDR3 DNA sequence: TGTGCCAGCAGCGAGAGACAGGGGGCGAACACTGAAGCTTTCTTT.

In DNA, the CDR3 is TGTGCCAGCTCACCCTACGCGTCCGAATCTCAGCCCCAGCATTTT. Protein sequence: CASSPYASESQPQHF. The chain uses TRBV18 and TRBJ1-5, with no clear D. The CDR3 runs to 15 residues. CDR1 is KGHSH and CDR2 is LQKENI in the germline V gene. Trimming stripped 3 bases from V and 6 bases from J, with 15 bases between.

The chain joins TRBV3-1 (or the pseudogene TRBV3-2) to TRBJ2-2, with 9 bases identical to TRBD1. V trimming: 8 bases; J trimming: 5 bases; junction bases outside the gene matches: 6. The CDR3 runs to 14 residues. Germline V lookup: CDR1 LGHDT, CDR2 YNNKEL (reference sequence). CDR3 DNA: TGTGCCAGCCGCGGGACAGGGTGGACCGGGGAGCTGTTTTTT. Its protein is CASRGTGWTGELFF.